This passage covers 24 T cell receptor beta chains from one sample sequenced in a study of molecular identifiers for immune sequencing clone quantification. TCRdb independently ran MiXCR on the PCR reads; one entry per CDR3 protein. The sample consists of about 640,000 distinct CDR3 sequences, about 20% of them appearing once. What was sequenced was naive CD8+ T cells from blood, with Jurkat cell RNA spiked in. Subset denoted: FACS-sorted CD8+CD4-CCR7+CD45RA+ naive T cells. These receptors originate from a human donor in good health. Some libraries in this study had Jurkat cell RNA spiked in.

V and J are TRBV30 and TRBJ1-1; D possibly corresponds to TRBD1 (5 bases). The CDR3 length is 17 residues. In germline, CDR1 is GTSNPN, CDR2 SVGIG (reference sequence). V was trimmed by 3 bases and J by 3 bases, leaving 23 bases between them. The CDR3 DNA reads TGTGCCTGGAGGGCACCCACCTTCCGGGACGGGTACACTGAAGCTTTCTTT. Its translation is CAWRAPTFRDGYTEAFF.

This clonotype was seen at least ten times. The CDR3 protein is CSARGERGRADTQYF. For the CDR3, the DNA is TGCAGTGCTAGGGGGGAGCGGGGGCGAGCGGATACGCAGTATTTT. The V and J genes are TRBV20-1 and TRBJ2-3; 8 bases agree with TRBD2. Germline-derived CDR1 and CDR2 are DFQATT and SNEGSKA (reference sequence). The CDR3 loop spans 15 amino acids. With V trimmed by 3 bases and J by 6 bases, 11 bases remained unmatched.

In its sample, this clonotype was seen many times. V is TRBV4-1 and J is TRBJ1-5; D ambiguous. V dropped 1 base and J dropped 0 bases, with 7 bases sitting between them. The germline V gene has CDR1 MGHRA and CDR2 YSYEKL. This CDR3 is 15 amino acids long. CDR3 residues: CASSQGHDSNQPQHF. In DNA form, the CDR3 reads TGCGCCAGCAGCCAAGGGCACGATAGCAATCAGCCCCAGCATTTT.

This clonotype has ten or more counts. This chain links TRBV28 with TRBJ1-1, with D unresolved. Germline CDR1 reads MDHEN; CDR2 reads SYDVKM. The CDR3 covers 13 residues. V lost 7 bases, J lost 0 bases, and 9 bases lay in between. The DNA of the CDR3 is TGTGCCAGCATTGATTCCATGAACACTGAAGCTTTCTTT. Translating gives CASIDSMNTEAFF.

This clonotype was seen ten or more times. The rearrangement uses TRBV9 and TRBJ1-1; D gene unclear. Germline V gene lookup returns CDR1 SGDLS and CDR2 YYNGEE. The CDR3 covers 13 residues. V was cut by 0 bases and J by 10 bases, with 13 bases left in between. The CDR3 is CASSVVVSAGAFF. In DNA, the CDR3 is TGTGCCAGCAGCGTAGTAGTATCGGCTGGAGCTTTCTTT.

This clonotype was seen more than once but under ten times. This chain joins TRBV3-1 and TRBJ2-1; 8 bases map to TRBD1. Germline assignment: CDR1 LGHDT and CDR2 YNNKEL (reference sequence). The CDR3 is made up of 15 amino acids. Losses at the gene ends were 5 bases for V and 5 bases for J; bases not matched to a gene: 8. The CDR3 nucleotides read TGTGCCAGCAGCGGACGGGGACAGGCAAACAATGAGCAGTTCTTC. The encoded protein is CASSGRGQANNEQFF.

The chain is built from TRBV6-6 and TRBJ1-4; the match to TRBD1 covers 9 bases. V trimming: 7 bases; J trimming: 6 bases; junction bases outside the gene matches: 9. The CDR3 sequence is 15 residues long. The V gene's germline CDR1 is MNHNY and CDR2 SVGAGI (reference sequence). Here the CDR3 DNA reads TGTGCCAGCATACCCGGGACAGGGTTAGATGAAAAACTGTTTTTT. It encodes CASIPGTGLDEKLFF.

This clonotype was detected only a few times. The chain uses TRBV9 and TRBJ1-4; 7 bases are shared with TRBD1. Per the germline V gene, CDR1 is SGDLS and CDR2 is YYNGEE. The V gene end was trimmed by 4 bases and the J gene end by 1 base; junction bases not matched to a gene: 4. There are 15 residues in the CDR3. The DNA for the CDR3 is TGTGCCAGCAGCCACCCAGGGGGAACTAATGAAAAACTGTTTTTT. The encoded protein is CASSHPGGTNEKLFF.

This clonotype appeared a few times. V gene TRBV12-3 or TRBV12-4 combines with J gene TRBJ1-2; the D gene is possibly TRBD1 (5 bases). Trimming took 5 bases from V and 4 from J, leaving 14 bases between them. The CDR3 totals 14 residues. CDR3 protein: CASSPLGPVYGYTF. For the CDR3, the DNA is TGTGCCAGCAGTCCCCTGGGGCCAGTCTATGGCTACACCTTC.

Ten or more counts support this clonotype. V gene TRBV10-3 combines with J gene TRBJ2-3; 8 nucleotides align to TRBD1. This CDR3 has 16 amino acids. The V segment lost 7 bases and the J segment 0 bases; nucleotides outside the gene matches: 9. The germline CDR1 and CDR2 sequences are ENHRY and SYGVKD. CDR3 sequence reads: CAINQDRGPSTDTQYF. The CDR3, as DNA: TGTGCCATCAACCAAGACAGGGGACCTAGCACAGATACGCAGTATTTT.

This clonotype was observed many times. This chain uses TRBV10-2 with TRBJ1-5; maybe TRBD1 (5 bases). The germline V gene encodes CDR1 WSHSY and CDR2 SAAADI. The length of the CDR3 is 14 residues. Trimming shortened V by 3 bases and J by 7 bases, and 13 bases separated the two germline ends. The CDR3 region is CASSEIQGQQPQHF. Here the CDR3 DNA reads TGCGCCAGCAGTGAAATCCAGGGTCAACAGCCCCAGCATTTT.

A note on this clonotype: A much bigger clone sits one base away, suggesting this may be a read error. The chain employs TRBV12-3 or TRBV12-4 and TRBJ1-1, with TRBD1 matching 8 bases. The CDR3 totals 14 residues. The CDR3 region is CASSWTGSDTDAFF. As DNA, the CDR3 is TGTGCCAGCAGTTGGACAGGGTCTGACACTGACGCTTTCTTT.

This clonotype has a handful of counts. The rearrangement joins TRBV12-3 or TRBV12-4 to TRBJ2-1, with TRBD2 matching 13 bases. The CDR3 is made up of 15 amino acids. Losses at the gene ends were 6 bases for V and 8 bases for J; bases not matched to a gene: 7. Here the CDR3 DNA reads TGTGCCAGCAGCCCGACTAGCGGGGGGACGTATGAGCAGTTCTTC. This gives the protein CASSPTSGGTYEQFF.

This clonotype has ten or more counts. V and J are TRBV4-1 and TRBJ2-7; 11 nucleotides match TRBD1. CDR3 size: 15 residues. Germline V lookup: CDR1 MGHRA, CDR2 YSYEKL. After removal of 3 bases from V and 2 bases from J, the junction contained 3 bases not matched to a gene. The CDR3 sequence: CASSQRTGGTYEQYF. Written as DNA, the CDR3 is TGCGCCAGCAGCCAGAGGACAGGGGGCACCTACGAGCAGTACTTC.

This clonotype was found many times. As DNA, the CDR3 is TGCGCCAGCAGCCAAGGATTCGGCGGAGAAAAACTGTTTTTT. This sequence encodes CASSQGFGGEKLFF. The chain employs TRBV4-3 and TRBJ1-4, with no clear D. The CDR3 spans 14 residues. V was shortened by 1 base and J by 8 bases, with 11 bases between the two germline ends. Germline V CDR1 and CDR2: LGHNA, YSLEER.

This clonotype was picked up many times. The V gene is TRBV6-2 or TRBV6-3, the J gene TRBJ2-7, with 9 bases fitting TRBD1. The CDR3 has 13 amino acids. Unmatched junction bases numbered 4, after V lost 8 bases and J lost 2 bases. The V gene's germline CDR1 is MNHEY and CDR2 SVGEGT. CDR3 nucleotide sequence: TGTGCCAGCCTGCGACAGGGGGCCTACGAGCAGTACTTC. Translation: CASLRQGAYEQYF.

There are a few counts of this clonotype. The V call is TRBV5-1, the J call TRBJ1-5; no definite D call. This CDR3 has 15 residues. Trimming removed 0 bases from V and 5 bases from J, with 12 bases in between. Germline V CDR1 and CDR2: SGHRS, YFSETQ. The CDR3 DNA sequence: TGCGCCAGCAGCTTGGGCGCGGGAGCATATCAGCCCCAGCATTTT. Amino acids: CASSLGAGAYQPQHF.

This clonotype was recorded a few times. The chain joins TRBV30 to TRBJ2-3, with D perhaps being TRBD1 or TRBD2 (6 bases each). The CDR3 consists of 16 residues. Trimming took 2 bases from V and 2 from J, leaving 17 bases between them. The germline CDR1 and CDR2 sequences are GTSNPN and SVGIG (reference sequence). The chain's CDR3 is CAWSSVGGFITDTQYF. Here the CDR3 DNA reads TGTGCCTGGAGTAGTGTGGGGGGCTTCATCACAGATACGCAGTATTTT.

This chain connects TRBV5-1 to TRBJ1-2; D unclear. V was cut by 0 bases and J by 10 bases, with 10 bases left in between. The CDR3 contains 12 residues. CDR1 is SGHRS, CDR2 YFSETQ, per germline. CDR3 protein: CASSLGLMDYTF. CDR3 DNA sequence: TGCGCCAGCAGCTTGGGACTTATGGACTACACCTTC.

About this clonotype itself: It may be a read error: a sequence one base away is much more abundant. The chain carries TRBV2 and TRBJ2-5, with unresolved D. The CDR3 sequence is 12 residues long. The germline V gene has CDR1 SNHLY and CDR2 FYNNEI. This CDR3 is CASINPVETLYF. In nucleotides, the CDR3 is TGTGCCAGCATCAATCCCGTAGAGACCCTGTACTTC.

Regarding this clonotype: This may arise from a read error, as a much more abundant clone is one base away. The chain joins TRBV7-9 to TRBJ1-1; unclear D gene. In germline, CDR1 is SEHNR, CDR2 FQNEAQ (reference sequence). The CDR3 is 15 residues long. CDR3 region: CASSPVSGSNTVAFF. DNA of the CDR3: TGTGCCAGCAGCCCTGTAAGCGGATCCAACACTGTAGCTTTCTTT.

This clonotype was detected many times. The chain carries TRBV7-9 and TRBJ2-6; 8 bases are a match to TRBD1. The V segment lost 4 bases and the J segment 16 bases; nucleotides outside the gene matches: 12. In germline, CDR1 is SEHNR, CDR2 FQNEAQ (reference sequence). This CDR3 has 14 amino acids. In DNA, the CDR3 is TGTGCCAGCAGCTCCCGGGGACAGGTTGAGTTTCTGACTTTC. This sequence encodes CASSSRGQVEFLTF.

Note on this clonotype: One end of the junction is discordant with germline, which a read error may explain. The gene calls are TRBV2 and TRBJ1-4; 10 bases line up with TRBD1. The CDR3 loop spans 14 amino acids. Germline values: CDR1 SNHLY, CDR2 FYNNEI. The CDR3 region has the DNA TGTACCAGCAGTACCGGGACAGGGGATGAAAAACTGTTTTTT. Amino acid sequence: CTSSTGTGDEKLFF. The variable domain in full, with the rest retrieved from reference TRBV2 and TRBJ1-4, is EPEVTQTPSHQVTQMGQEVILRCVPISNHLYFYWYRQILGQKVEFLVSFYNNEISEKSEIFDDQFSVERPDGSNFTLKIRSTKLEDSAMYFCTSSTGTGDEKLFFGSGTQLSVL.

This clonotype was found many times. CDR3 in DNA: TGTGCCAGCAGCCAAGAATGGGGCACATATTATGGCTACACCTTC. Translating gives CASSQEWGTYYGYTF. V gene TRBV14 combines with J gene TRBJ1-2; a weak D match, TRBD1 (5 bases). The CDR3 covers 15 residues. V was shortened by 0 bases and J by 5 bases, with 13 bases between the two germline ends. Germline V CDR1 and CDR2: SGHDN, FVKESK.